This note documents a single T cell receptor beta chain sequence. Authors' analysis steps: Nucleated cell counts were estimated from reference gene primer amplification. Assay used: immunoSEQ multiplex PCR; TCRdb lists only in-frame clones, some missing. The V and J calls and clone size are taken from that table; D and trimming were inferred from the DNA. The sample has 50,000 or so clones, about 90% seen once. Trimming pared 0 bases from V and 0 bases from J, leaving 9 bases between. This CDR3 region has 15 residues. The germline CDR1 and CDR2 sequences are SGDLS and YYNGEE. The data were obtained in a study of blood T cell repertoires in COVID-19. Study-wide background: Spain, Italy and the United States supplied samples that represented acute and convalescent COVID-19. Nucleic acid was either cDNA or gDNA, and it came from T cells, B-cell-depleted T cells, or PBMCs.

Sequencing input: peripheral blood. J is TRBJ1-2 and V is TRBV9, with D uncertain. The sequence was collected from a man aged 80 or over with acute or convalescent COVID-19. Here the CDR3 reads CASSVGARANYGYTF. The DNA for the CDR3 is TGTGCCAGCAGCGTAGGAGCGCGAGCTAACTATGGCTACACCTTC.